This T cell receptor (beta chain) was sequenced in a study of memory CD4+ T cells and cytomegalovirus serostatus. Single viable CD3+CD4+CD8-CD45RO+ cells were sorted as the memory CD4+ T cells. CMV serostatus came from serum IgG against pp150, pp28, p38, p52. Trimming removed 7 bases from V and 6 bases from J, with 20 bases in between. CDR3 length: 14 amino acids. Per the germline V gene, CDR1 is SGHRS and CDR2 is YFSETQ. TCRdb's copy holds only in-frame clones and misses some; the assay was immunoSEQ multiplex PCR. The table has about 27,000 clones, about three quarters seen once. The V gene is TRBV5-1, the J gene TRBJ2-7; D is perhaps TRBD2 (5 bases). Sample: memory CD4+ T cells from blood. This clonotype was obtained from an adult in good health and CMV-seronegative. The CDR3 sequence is CASREKREGSEQYF. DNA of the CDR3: TGCGCCAGCCGAGAGAAACGGGAAGGTTCCGAGCAGTACTTC.